One TCR beta chain is described in this entry. Antigen: not known. The data were taken from a study of T cells expressing NK-cell markers. Study-wide findings and caveats: Several donors showed these clonotypes also leading the CD3+CD56-NKG2C+ fraction. Six or seven donors had dominant NKG2C+ clonotypes that comprised roughly 1.0-8% of their CD8+ T cells.

TCRdb reprocessed the 5' RACE reads; each CDR3 protein has one entry and no DNA is given. This sample contains about 460,000 distinct CDR3 sequences. Per the germline V gene, CDR1 is SGHRS and CDR2 is YFSETQ. The CDR3 is 13 amino acids. Sequenced material: blood T cells: a sorted CD56 or NKG2C T cell subset, CD4+ or CD8+ T cells, or bulk PBMC T cells (not recorded which). This receptor was identified in a woman between 45 and 65 years old in good health. The chain recombines TRBV5-1 with TRBJ2-3. This CDR3 reads CASSETSSDTQYF.